What follows describes a single T cell receptor (beta chain). Its antigen is undetermined. This CDR3 is 12 amino acids long. V was shortened by 2 bases and J by 7 bases, with 9 bases between the two germline ends. Germline V gene sequence: CDR1 SQVTM, CDR2 ANQGSEA. Method: immunoSEQ multiplex PCR; TCRdb's copy keeps in-frame clones and lacks some. This table holds tens of thousands of clones, 80% found once. The sample comes from a study of T cell responses to AZD1222 COVID-19 vaccine. Study-level findings and limits: An increase in Spike-specific TCR breadth and depth was observed after two AZD1222 doses.

The sample here was peripheral blood, taken on day 0 of AZD1222 vaccination. The rearrangement joins TRBV29-1 to TRBJ2-1; D is ambiguous. This TCR was sampled from an adult in good health. Written as DNA, the CDR3 is TGCAGCGTTGAATATCGGGTGAATGAGCAGTTCTTC. Translating it yields CSVEYRVNEQFF.